The clone carrying this TCR beta chain was counted ten times or more. CDR3 regions were amplified by Arm-PCR using iRepertoire HTBI primers to build TCR beta libraries. TCRdb re-analysed the multiplex PCR reads in MiXCR, keeping a single row per CDR3 protein. The profile shows 520,000 or so distinct CDR3 sequences, around 12% of them singletons. The sample originates from a study of regulatory T cells in long-lasting Graves disease. The time point denotes: newly diagnosed GD, antithyroid drugs for less than 3 months. After RNA was extracted from PBMCs, the TCR library was made from it. Under American Thyroid Association guidelines, Graves' disease was diagnosed. Germline assignment: CDR1 MDHEN and CDR2 SYDVKM. This CDR3 contains 18 residues. Unmatched junction bases numbered 9, after V lost 6 bases and J lost 0 bases. Separately, the same data were catalogued under a study of T cells in Graves' hyperthyroidism and ophthalmopathy.

The receptor comes from a woman in her 30s with Graves disease. The sequenced sample was peripheral blood mononuclear cells (PBMCs), obtained at new diagnosis, from a patient treated with antithyroid drugs. This chain uses TRBV28 with TRBJ2-6, with 9 bases that match TRBD1. CDR3 in amino acids: CASSNPPGQGSGANVLTF. The DNA of the CDR3 is TGTGCCAGCAGCAATCCACCGGGACAGGGCTCTGGGGCCAACGTCCTGACTTTC. Full variable domain (outside the CDR3, taken from reference TRBV28 and TRBJ2-6): DVKVTQSSRYLVKRTGEKVFLECVQDMDHENMFWYRQDPGLGLRLIYFSYDVKMKEKGDIPEGYSVSREKKERFSLILESASTNQTSMYLCASSNPPGQGSGANVLTFGAGSRLTVL.